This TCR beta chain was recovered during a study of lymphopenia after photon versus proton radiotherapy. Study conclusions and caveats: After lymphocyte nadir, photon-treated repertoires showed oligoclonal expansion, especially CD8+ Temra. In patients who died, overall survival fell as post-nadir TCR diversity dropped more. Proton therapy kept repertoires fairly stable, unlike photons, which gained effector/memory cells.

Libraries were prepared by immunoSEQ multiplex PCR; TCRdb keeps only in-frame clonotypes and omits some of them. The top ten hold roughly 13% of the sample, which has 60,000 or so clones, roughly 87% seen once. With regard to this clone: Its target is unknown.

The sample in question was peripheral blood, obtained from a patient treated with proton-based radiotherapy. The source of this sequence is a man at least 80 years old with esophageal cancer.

CDR3 residues: CASSLKTGLDTQYF. The CDR3 DNA follows: TGTGCCAGCAGCTTAAAAACAGGGCTAGATACGCAGTATTTT. The chain uses TRBV5-5 and TRBJ2-3; D is possibly TRBD1 (6 bases). Germline CDR1 reads SGHKS; CDR2 reads YYEKEE (reference sequence). CDR3 length equals 14 residues. V lost 2 bases to trimming and J lost 5 bases, with 12 bases between them. The full variable domain, with the rest looked up from reference TRBV5-5 and TRBJ2-3, is DAGVTQSPTHLIKTRGQQVTLRCSPISGHKSVSWYQQVLGQGPQFIFQYYEKEERGRGNFPDRFSARQFPNYSSELNVNALLLGDSALYLCASSLKTGLDTQYFGPGTRLTVL.